This entry lists 22 T cell receptor beta chains sequenced from one sample in a study of PD-L1 blockade in urothelial cancer. Libraries were prepared by immunoSEQ multiplex PCR; TCRdb keeps only in-frame clonotypes and omits some of them. The profile covers approximately 32,000 clones, with approximately 80% appearing a single time and 3% to 4.5% taken by the ten largest. The input for sequencing was PBMCs, taken around atezolizumab (anti-PD-L1) treatment. The origin of the receptors is a man between 65 and 85 years old with urothelial cancer.

The chain joins TRBV21-1 to TRBJ1-1; TRBD1, the table's D call, lacks a check against the DNA. TRBV21-1 is described as a pseudogene. CDR3 length: 15 residues. The CDR3 loop reads CASSEKDRGNTEAFF. In nucleotides, the CDR3 is TGTGCCAGCAGCGAAAAGGACAGGGGGAACACTGAAGCTTTCTTT.

V and J are TRBV20-1 and TRBJ2-2; D is unresolved. V dropped 5 bases and J dropped 10 bases, with 11 bases sitting between them. From germline, CDR1 is DFQATT and CDR2 SNEGSKA (reference sequence). The CDR3 extends over 11 amino acids. CDR3: CSARVLKELFF. CDR3 nucleotide sequence: TGCAGTGCTCGTGTACTGAAGGAGCTGTTTTTT.

The rearrangement uses TRBV15 and TRBJ2-3; no firm D call. The CDR3 loop spans 12 amino acids. CDR1 is LNHNV, CDR2 YYDKDF, per germline (reference sequence). V shed 0 bases and J shed 6 bases, with 4 bases lying between them. The CDR3 DNA reads TGTGCCACCAGCAGAGATTATGATACGCAGTATTTT. It encodes CATSRDYDTQYF.

The V and J genes are TRBV2 and TRBJ2-1, with a possible D match to TRBD1 (6 bases). The germline gives CDR1 SNHLY, CDR2 FYNNEI. The germline V and J ends were trimmed by 7 bases and 7 bases, with 14 bases remaining between them. This CDR3 contains 13 residues. In nucleotides, the CDR3 is TGTGCCAGCACCCAGGACAGTAAGAATGAGCAGTTCTTC. This encodes CASTQDSKNEQFF.

In this sample, this clone turned up once. The chain joins TRBV27 to TRBJ2-7; 8 bases are a match to TRBD2. The CDR3 has 13 amino acids. Germline values: CDR1 MNHEY, CDR2 SMNVEV (reference sequence). V shed 4 bases and J 6 bases; nucleotides not matched to a gene: 5. The CDR3 DNA reads TGTGCCAGCAGTTCCGGACTAGCCGCCGAGCAGTACTTC. It is translated as CASSSGLAAEQYF.

This chain links TRBV5-1 with TRBJ1-3; D is uncertain. V lost 0 bases to trimming and J lost 4 bases, with 14 bases between them. The CDR3 consists of 16 residues. Germline V gene lookup returns CDR1 SGHRS and CDR2 YFSETQ. CDR3 in DNA: TGCGCCAGCAGCTTGGCGGTCGGGGTTGGCGGAAACACCATATATTTT. Its translation is CASSLAVGVGGNTIYF.

This clone was picked up one time. The chain links TRBV27 to TRBJ2-3, with D possibly matching TRBD2 (6 bases). Germline V gene lookup returns CDR1 MNHEY and CDR2 SMNVEV (reference sequence). V gave up 6 bases and J gave up 2 bases, with 18 bases separating them. The CDR3 sequence is 16 residues long. The CDR3 nucleotides read TGTGCCAGCAGGAGGGACTTTACACTTCCCACAGATACGCAGTATTTT. Its translation is CASRRDFTLPTDTQYF.

The CDR3 sequence: CASSLDDGGLATDTQYF. In DNA form, the CDR3 reads TGTGCCAGCAGCTTAGACGATGGTGGACTAGCGACAGATACGCAGTATTTT. The rearrangement links TRBV11-2 to TRBJ2-3; the match to TRBD2 covers 9 bases. V shed 0 bases, J shed 3 bases, and the junction held 7 bases outside the gene matches. This CDR3 spans 17 amino acids. Looked up from germline, CDR1 is SGHAT and CDR2 is FQNNGV.

V is TRBV30 and J is TRBJ1-4; weak D call: TRBD1 (6 bases). CDR3 size: 15 residues. CDR1 and CDR2 from the germline V gene are GTSNPN and SVGIG (reference sequence). V lost 1 base and J 4 bases, leaving 13 bases between the germline ends. CDR3 loop: CAWSDKQGRNEKLFF. CDR3 coding DNA: TGTGCCTGGAGTGACAAACAGGGCCGTAATGAAAAACTGTTTTTT.

The chain links TRBV5-5 to TRBJ2-2; D remains ambiguous. The CDR3 has 17 residues. Trimming removed 1 base from V and 0 bases from J, with 13 bases in between. CDR1 and CDR2 (germline): SGHKS, YYEKEE (reference sequence). CDR3 loop: CASSLMRSTTNTGELFF. CDR3 nucleotide sequence: TGTGCCAGCAGCTTGATGAGGTCTACTACGAACACCGGGGAGCTGTTTTTT.

CDR3 loop: CASSFGAENGYTF. CDR3 coding DNA: TGTGCCAGCAGCTTTGGGGCCGAGAATGGCTACACCTTC. The chain has TRBV7-9 and TRBJ1-2, with a tentative D call TRBD1 (5 bases). Germline lookup yields CDR1 SEHNR and CDR2 FQNEAQ (reference sequence). This CDR3 region has 13 residues. V was pared by 3 bases and J by 6 bases, with 11 bases between.

This clone occurred a few times. The chain combines TRBV6-1 with TRBJ1-2; D gene ambiguous. The length of the CDR3 is 15 residues. Germline V gene lookup returns CDR1 MNHNS and CDR2 SASEGT. This CDR3 is CVSLQGGIGVGGYTF. CDR3 DNA sequence: TGTGTCAGTCTGCAAGGAGGGATCGGGGTCGGTGGCTACACCTTC.

This clone has only one observation. The chain carries TRBV4-3 and TRBJ2-2; TRBD2 matches 11 bases. This CDR3 region has 20 residues. V gave up 4 bases and J gave up 0 bases; unmatched junction bases: 13. Germline loops: CDR1 LGHNA, CDR2 YSLEER. The CDR3 here is CASSRKGASGRHSNTGELFF. CDR3 in DNA: TGCGCCAGCAGCCGGAAAGGTGCTAGCGGGAGGCATTCGAACACCGGGGAGCTGTTTTTT.

The V gene is TRBV5-1, the J gene TRBJ2-2, with a possible D match to TRBD2 (6 bases). Germline-derived CDR1 and CDR2 are SGHRS and YFSETQ. CDR3 length equals 22 residues. The V end was cut by 4 bases, the J end by 1 base, with 32 bases between. In nucleotides, the CDR3 is TGCGCCAGCAGCCCACGACCCGCCACCGGGACTTCTTACCTTCTGAACACCGGGGAGCTGTTTTTT. Protein: CASSPRPATGTSYLLNTGELFF.

The V and J genes are TRBV18 and TRBJ1-2; D is perhaps TRBD1 (5 bases). The V gene's germline CDR1 is KGHSH and CDR2 LQKENI. Trimming pared 1 base from V and 6 bases from J, leaving 9 bases between. The CDR3 spans 13 residues. The CDR3 DNA follows: TGTGCCAGCTCACCACTACAGACAGATGGCTACACCTTC. It translates to CASSPLQTDGYTF. The full variable domain, its missing parts supplied by reference TRBV18 and TRBJ1-2, is NAGVMQNPRHLVRRRGQEARLRCSPMKGHSHVYWYRQLPEEGLKFMVYLQKENIIDESGMPKERFSAEFPKEGPSILRIQQVVRGDSAAYFCASSPLQTDGYTFGSGTRLTVV.

V and J are TRBV19 and TRBJ2-2; D call uncertain. The CDR3 has 13 amino acids. CDR1 and CDR2 (germline): LNHDA, SQIVND (reference sequence). V lost 4 bases and J 7 bases, leaving 10 bases between the germline ends. This CDR3 is CASSTTGNGELFF. In DNA form, the CDR3 reads TGTGCCAGTAGTACGACTGGTAACGGGGAGCTGTTTTTT.

The chain links TRBV7-3 to TRBJ2-1, with 8 bases matching TRBD2. V was pared by 5 bases and J by 6 bases, with 6 bases of the junction left unmatched. This CDR3 comprises 14 residues. Looked up from germline, CDR1 is SGHTA and CDR2 is FQGTGA. The CDR3 spells CASSRRGGINEQFF. CDR3 nucleotides: TGTGCCAGCAGCCGACGGGGGGGAATCAATGAGCAGTTCTTC. Based on the CDR3 plus reference TRBV7-3 and TRBJ2-1, the full variable domain is GAGVSQTPSNKVTEKGKYVELRCDPISGHTALYWYRQSLGQGPEFLIYFQGTGAADDSGLPNDRFFAVRPEGSVSTLKIQRTERGDSAVYLCASSRRGGINEQFFGPGTRLTVL.

The chain couples TRBV4-1 to TRBJ2-7, with 11 bases fitting TRBD2. V trimming: 3 bases; J trimming: 9 bases; junction bases outside the gene matches: 7. Germline assignment: CDR1 MGHRA and CDR2 YSYEKL. The CDR3 loop spans 14 amino acids. DNA for the CDR3: TGCGCCAGCAGCCATGAAGAAGGACTAGCGGGGCAGTACTTC. Protein: CASSHEEGLAGQYF.

This sequence joins TRBV9 and TRBJ2-3, with 9 bases identical to TRBD1. CDR3 size: 15 residues. Germline CDR1 SGDLS, CDR2 YYNGEE. The trim removed 2 bases at V and 4 bases at J, leaving 5 bases unmatched. This chain's CDR3 is CASSVGTGWSDTQYF. The CDR3 DNA reads TGTGCCAGCAGCGTGGGGACAGGGTGGTCAGATACGCAGTATTTT. The whole variable domain, filled in from reference TRBV9 and TRBJ2-3, reads DSGVTQTPKHLITATGQRVTLRCSPRSGDLSVYWYQQSLDQGLQFLIQYYNGEERAKGNILERFSAQQFPDLHSELNLSSLELGDSALYFCASSVGTGWSDTQYFGPGTRLTVL.

V usage is TRBV7-3 and J usage is TRBJ2-1; weak D call: TRBD2 (8 bases). The CDR3 is 16 residues long. The V end was cut by 5 bases, the J end by 3 bases, with 17 bases between. Germline CDR1 is SGHTA and CDR2 is FQGTGA. Here the CDR3 DNA reads TGTGCCAGCAGCCGGGGGGGCAGGGGGGACTACAATGAGCAGTTCTTC. Its protein is CASSRGGRGDYNEQFF.

V usage is TRBV7-6 and J usage is TRBJ2-3; D is unclear. CDR3 size: 12 residues. Germline values: CDR1 SGHVS, CDR2 FNYEAQ. V lost 4 bases, J lost 4 bases, and 6 bases lay in between. The CDR3 DNA reads as TGTGCCAGCAGCTCAGAAGCAGATACGCAGTATTTT. As protein: CASSSEADTQYF. The whole variable domain, filled in from reference TRBV7-6 and TRBJ2-3, reads GAGVSQSPRYKVTKRGQDVALRCDPISGHVSLYWYRQALGQGPEFLTYFNYEAQQDKSGLPNDRFSAERPEGSISTLTIQRTEQRDSAMYRCASSSEADTQYFGPGTRLTVL.

This rearrangement joins TRBV19 to TRBJ1-2, with D unresolved. CDR3 length: 12 amino acids. V dropped 8 bases and J dropped 4 bases, with 11 bases sitting between them. Germline loops: CDR1 LNHDA, CDR2 SQIVND (reference sequence). CDR3 coding DNA: TGTGCCAGTCTTACTACCCTCTATGGCTACACCTTC. It yields the protein CASLTTLYGYTF.